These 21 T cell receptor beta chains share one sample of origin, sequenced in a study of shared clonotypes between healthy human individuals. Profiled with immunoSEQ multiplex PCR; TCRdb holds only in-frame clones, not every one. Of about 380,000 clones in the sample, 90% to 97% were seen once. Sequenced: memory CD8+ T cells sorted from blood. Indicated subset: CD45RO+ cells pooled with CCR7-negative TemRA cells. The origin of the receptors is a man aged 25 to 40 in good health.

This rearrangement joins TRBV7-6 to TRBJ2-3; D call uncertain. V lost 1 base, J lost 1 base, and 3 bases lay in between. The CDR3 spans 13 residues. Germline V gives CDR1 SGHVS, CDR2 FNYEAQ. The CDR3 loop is CASSLGGTDTQYF. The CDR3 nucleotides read TGTGCCAGCAGCTTAGGGGGCACAGATACGCAGTATTTT.

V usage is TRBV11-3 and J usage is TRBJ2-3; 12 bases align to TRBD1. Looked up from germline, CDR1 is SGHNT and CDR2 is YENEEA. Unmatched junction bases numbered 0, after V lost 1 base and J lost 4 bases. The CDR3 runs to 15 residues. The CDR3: CASSLGDRGPDTQYF. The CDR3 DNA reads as TGTGCCAGCAGCTTAGGGGACAGGGGGCCAGATACGCAGTATTTT.

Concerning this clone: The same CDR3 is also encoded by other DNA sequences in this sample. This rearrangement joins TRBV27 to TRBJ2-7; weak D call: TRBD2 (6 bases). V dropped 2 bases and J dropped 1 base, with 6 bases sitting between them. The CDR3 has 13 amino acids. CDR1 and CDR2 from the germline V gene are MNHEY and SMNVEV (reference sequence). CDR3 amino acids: CASSLRGSYEQYF. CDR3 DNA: TGTGCCAGCAGTTTACGGGGGTCCTACGAGCAGTACTTC.

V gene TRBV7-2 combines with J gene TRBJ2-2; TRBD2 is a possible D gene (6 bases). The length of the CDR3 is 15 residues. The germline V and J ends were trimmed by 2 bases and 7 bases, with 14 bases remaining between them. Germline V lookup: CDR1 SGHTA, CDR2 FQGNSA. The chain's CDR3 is CASSLRENKVGELFF. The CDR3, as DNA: TGTGCCAGCAGCTTACGGGAGAATAAGGTCGGGGAGCTGTTTTTT. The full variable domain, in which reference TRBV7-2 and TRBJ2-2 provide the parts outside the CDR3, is GAGVSQSPSNKVTEKGKDVELRCDPISGHTALYWYRQSLGQGLEFLIYFQGNSAPDKSGLPSDRFSAERTGGSVSTLTIQRTQQEDSAVYLCASSLRENKVGELFFGEGSRLTVL.

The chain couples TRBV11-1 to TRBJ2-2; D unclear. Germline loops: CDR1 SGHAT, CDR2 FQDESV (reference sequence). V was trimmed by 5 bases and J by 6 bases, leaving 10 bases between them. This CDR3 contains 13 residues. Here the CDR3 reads CASSPYIPGELFF. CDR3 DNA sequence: TGTGCCAGCAGCCCATATATCCCCGGGGAGCTGTTTTTT.

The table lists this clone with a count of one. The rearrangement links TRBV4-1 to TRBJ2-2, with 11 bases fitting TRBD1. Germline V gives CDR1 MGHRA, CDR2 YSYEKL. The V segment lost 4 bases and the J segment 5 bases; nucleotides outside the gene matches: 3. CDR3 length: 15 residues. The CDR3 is CASSPWDRGTGELFF. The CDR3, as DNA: TGCGCCAGCAGCCCTTGGGACAGGGGGACCGGGGAGCTGTTTTTT.

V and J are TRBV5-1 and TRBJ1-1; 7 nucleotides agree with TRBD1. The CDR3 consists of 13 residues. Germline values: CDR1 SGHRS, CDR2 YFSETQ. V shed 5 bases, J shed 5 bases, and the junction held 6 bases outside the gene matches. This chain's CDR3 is CASRGGAVTEAFF. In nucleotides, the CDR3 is TGCGCCAGCAGAGGGGGCGCGGTTACTGAAGCTTTCTTT.

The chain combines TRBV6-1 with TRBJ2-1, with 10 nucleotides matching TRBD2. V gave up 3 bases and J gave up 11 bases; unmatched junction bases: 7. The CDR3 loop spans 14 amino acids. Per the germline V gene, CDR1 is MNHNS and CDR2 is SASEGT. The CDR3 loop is CASSDSGRGTQQFF. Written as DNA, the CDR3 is TGTGCCAGCAGTGACAGCGGGAGGGGGACTCAGCAGTTCTTC.

CDR3 in DNA: TGTGCCAGCTCACCACCGACTAGCGGGGCCACAGATACGCAGTATTTT. This encodes CASSPPTSGATDTQYF. The rearrangement joins TRBV18 to TRBJ2-3, with TRBD2 matching 11 bases. Germline trimming cut 0 bases from V and 2 bases from J; bases unmatched to any gene: 1. The CDR3 is 16 residues long. Germline CDR1 is KGHSH and CDR2 is LQKENI.

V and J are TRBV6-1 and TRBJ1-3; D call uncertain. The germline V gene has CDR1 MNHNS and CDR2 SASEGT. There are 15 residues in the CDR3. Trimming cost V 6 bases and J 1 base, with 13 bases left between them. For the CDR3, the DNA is TGTGCCAGCAGCTCGACGGGATCATCTGGAAACACCATATATTTT. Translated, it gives CASSSTGSSGNTIYF.

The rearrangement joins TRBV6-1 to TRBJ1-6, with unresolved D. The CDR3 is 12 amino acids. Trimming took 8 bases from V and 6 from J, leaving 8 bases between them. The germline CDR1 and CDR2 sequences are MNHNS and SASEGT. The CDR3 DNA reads TGTGCCAGCCAGAGACCTAATTCACCCCTCCACTTT. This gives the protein CASQRPNSPLHF.

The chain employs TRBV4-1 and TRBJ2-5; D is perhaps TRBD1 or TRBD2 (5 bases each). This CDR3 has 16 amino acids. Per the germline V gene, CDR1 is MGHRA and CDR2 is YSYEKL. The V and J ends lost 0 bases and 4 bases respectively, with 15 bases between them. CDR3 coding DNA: TGCGCCAGCAGCCAAGACCCTACTCGGGGACGAGAGACCCAGTACTTC. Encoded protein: CASSQDPTRGRETQYF.

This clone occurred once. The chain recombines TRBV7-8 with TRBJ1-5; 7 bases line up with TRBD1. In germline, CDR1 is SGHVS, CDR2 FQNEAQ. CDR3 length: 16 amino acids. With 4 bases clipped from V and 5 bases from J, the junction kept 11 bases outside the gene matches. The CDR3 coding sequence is TGTGCCAGCAGCTCCTATGGGGGACAGTTATATCAGCCCCAGCATTTT. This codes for CASSSYGGQLYQPQHF.

This chain's CDR3 is CASSRGQNEQYF. The DNA for the CDR3 is TGTGCCAGTAGTAGGGGACAAAACGAGCAGTACTTC. The genes are TRBV19 and TRBJ2-7, with D perhaps matching TRBD1 (6 bases). From germline, CDR1 is LNHDA and CDR2 SQIVND (reference sequence). The CDR3 spans 12 residues. With 4 bases removed from V and 5 bases from J, the gap between germline ends came to 9 bases. The full variable domain, with the rest looked up from reference TRBV19 and TRBJ2-7, is DGGITQSPKYLFRKEGQNVTLSCEQNLNHDAMYWYRQDPGQGLRLIYYSQIVNDFQKGDIAEGYSVSREKKESFPLTVTSAQKNPTAFYLCASSRGQNEQYFGPGTRLTVT.

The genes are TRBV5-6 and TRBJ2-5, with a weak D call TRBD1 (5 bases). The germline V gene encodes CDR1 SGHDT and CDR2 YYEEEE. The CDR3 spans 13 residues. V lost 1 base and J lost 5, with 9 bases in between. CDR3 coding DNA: TGTGCCAGCAGCTTGTCAGGGATCGAGACCCAGTACTTC. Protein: CASSLSGIETQYF.

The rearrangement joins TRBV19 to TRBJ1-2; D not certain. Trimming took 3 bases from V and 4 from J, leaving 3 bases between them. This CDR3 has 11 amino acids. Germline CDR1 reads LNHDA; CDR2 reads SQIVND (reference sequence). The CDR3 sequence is CASSMVYGYTF. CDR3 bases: TGTGCCAGTAGTATGGTCTATGGCTACACCTTC.

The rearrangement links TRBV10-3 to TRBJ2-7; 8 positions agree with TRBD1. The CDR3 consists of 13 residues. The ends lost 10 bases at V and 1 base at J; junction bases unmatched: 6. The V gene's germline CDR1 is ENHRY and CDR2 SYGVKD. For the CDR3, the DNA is TGTGCCAGCGCAGGGGGCGCTTCCTACGAGCAGTACTTC. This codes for CASAGGASYEQYF.

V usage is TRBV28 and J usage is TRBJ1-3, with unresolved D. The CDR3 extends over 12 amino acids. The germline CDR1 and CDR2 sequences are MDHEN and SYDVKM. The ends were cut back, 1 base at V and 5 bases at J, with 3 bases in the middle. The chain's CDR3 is CASSLFRNTIYF. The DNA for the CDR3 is TGTGCCAGCAGTTTATTCAGAAACACCATATATTTT.

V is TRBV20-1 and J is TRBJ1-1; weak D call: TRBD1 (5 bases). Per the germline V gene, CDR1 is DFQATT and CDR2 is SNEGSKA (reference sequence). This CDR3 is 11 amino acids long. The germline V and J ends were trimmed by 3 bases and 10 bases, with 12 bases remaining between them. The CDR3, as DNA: TGCAGTGCTAGTTTCGGGCAGGGAGCTTTCTTT. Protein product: CSASFGQGAFF.

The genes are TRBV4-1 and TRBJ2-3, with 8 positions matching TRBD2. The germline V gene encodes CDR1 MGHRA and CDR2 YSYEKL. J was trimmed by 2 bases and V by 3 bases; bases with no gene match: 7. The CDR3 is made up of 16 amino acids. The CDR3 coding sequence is TGCGCCAGCAGCCAGGGAACTAGCGGCCTCACAGATACGCAGTATTTT. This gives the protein CASSQGTSGLTDTQYF.

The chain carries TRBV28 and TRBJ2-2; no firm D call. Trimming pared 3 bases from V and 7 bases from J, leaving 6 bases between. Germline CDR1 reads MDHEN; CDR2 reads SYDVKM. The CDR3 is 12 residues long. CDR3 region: CASSFWGGELFF. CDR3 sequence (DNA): TGTGCCAGCAGTTTCTGGGGCGGGGAGCTGTTTTTT.